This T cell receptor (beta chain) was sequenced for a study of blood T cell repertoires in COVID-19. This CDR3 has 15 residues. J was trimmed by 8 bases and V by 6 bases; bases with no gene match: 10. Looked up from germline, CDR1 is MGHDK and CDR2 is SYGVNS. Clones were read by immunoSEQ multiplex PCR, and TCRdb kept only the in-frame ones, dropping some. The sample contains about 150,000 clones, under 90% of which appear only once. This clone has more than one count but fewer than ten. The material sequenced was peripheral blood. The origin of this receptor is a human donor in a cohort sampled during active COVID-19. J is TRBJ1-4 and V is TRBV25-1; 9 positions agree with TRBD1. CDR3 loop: CASSPTGGDGEKLFF. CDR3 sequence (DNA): TGTGCCAGCAGCCCCACAGGGGGCGATGGGGAAAAACTGTTTTTT.